These T cell receptor beta chains were read from a single sample in a study of PD-L1 blockade in urothelial cancer. Repertoires were generated with immunoSEQ multiplex PCR, while TCRdb's copy carries only in-frame clones and drops some. Seen here are about 72,000 clones, more than 75% observed once, and the top ten hold approximately 15%. Sequenced material: PBMCs, taken around atezolizumab (anti-PD-L1) treatment. These receptors all come from a man in his 60s with urothelial cancer. CDR3s include the opening cysteine and the closing phenylalanine or tryptophan. A D gene is named only where the DNA matches it firmly. For some rows the clone size is stated as once, few or many, or as a class when expanded; others skip it.

TRBV5-5	NA	TRBD1	TRBJ1-1	CASSLAHSRGQAFF
TRBV5-1	NA	NA	TRBJ2-2	CASSHVSGSNTGELFF
TRBV28	few	TRBD1	TRBJ1-1	CASSWTGANTEAFF
TRBV6-7	NA	TRBD2	TRBJ2-3	CASSPTGGSTDTQYF
TRBV27	NA	NA	TRBJ1-4	CASSFISRGTNEKLFF
TRBV21-1	NA	NA	TRBJ2-3	CASSKERDCGEASTDTQYF
TRBV6-1	NA	NA	TRBJ1-1	CASSPWGDEAFF
TRBV19	NA	NA	TRBJ1-2	CASSLTQNRGYTF
TRBV7-2	NA	NA	TRBJ1-1	CASSGGITEAFF
TRBV21-1	NA	NA	TRBJ2-3	CASSTASGGRITDTQYF
TRBV6-1	NA	NA	TRBJ1-4	CASIAPGANEKLFF
TRBV15	NA	TRBD1	TRBJ2-2	CATSIRQGQGGELFF
TRBV7-9	once	NA	TRBJ1-2	CASSQDRGYTF
TRBV6-5	NA	NA	TRBJ1-5	CASSYSDTDNGEPQHF
TRBV7-3	once	NA	TRBJ1-5	CASSLFGGGNQPQHF
TRBV5-6	NA	TRBD1	TRBJ2-3	CASSTMWTGTRGTDTQYF
TRBV4-3	NA	TRBD1	TRBJ2-7	CASSQDTGTGINRYF
TRBV23-1	NA	NA	TRBJ1-6	CASSPEGPGTFSGSPLHF
TRBV28	NA	TRBD2	TRBJ2-3	CASSLVQRGGTDTQYF
TRBV28	NA	TRBD1	TRBJ1-4	CASSFDRGTNEKLFF
TRBV11-3	once	NA	TRBJ2-7	CASSYGQRYEQYF
TRBV27	NA	TRBD1	TRBJ2-7	CASSTVAGGSYEQYF
TRBV7-9	NA	NA	TRBJ1-3	CASSPLQGTIYF
TRBV11-2	NA	NA	TRBJ2-7	CASSSPGQGIRHEQYF
TRBV18	NA	NA	TRBJ1-4	CASSPDAGPSNEKLFF
TRBV5-4	NA	NA	TRBJ2-5	CASSLGLTVETQYF
TRBV11-2	NA	TRBD1	TRBJ2-7	CASSYRRTGTEYEQYF
TRBV29-1	NA	NA	TRBJ2-2	CSVPSAGGNTGELFF
TRBV18	NA	TRBD1	TRBJ1-4	CASSPFDRDEKLFF
TRBV5-1	few	NA	TRBJ1-1	CASSLRGGTEAFF
TRBV6-6	NA	TRBD2	TRBJ2-1	CASSSGTSGGREQFF
TRBV18	NA	TRBD1	TRBJ2-7	CASSAAGTGGYEQYF
TRBV4-1	NA	NA	TRBJ2-3	CASSQDTFRGAAYGDTQYF
TRBV18	NA	NA	TRBJ1-5	CASSHREKDQPQHF
TRBV19	NA	TRBD2	TRBJ2-1	CASSMGGDGAVAFF
TRBV15	once	NA	TRBJ1-1	CATSRGAMGMGTEAFF
TRBV6-5	NA	TRBD1	TRBJ2-3	CASSLQGASDTQYF
TRBV6-6	NA	NA	TRBJ1-4	CASSSQGTNEKLFF
TRBV7-2	NA	NA	TRBJ1-4	CASRRTATNEKLFF
TRBV5-4	NA	NA	TRBJ1-6	CASSLGRSYNSPLHF
TRBV4-3	few	TRBD1	TRBJ2-2	CASSTDRDVGELFF
TRBV6-5	NA	TRBD1	TRBJ1-1	CASSRTGGRAFF
TRBV14	once	NA	TRBJ2-7	CASSFIGGPLSSYEQYF
TRBV29-1	NA	NA	TRBJ2-5	CSVELTKETQYF
TRBV6-6	few	TRBD1	TRBJ2-7	CASSYSGQTYEQYF
TRBV5-6	few	NA	TRBJ2-7	CASSLSGPEDF
TRBV4-3	NA	TRBD1	TRBJ2-7	CASSPGGDRAYEQYF
TRBV9	NA	TRBD1	TRBJ1-2	CASSPPGTGFFHGYTF
TRBV19	few	TRBD1	TRBJ1-6	CASSIQGANSPLHF
TRBV5-1	NA	TRBD1	TRBJ1-1	CASSSDRVEAFF
TRBV7-9	once	NA	TRBJ2-6	CASSLLDAPSPSGANVLTF
TRBV30	NA	NA	TRBJ1-6	CACTTGTRLNSPLHF
TRBV6-1	NA	NA	TRBJ2-7	CASSPSYEQYF
TRBV23-1	NA	NA	TRBJ1-2	CASSPDSYSGYTF
TRBV5-4	NA	NA	TRBJ1-3	CASSLGQVEGNTIYF